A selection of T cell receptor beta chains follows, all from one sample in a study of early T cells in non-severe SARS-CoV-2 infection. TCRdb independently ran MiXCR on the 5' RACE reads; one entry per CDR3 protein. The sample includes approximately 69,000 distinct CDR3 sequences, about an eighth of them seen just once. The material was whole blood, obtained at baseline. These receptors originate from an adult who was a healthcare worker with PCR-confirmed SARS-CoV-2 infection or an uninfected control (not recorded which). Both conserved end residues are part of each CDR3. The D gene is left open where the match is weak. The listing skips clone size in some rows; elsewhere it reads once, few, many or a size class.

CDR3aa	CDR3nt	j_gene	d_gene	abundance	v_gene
CASSPPWDSYEQYF	TGTGCCAGCAGCCCACCTTGGGACTCCTACGAGCAGTACTTC	TRBJ2-7	NA	many	TRBV7-2
CASSLKTDSNQPQHF	TGTGCCAGCAGCCTTAAGACGGATAGCAATCAGCCCCAGCATTTT	TRBJ1-5	NA	many	TRBV7-2
CASSSPPLTVEKLFF	TGCGCCAGCAGCTCGCCCCCCTTGACCGTCGAAAAACTGTTTTTT	TRBJ1-4	NA	NA	TRBV5-1
CASSSGTGGTGTYNEQFF	TGTGCCAGCAGCTCAGGGACCGGTGGGACGGGGACATACAATGAGCAGTTCTTC	TRBJ2-1	NA	NA	TRBV11-1
CASSSKLRETQYF	TGTGCCAGCAGCTCAAAACTCCGGGAGACCCAGTACTTC	TRBJ2-5	NA	NA	TRBV6-2/TRBV6-3
CASSPGTSGRAISYNEQFF	TGCGCCAGCAGCCCGGGGACTAGCGGGAGGGCCATATCCTACAATGAGCAGTTCTTC	TRBJ2-1	TRBD2	many	TRBV5-1
CASGRTTEAFF	TGTGCCAGCGGTAGAACGACTGAAGCTTTCTTT	TRBJ1-1	NA	NA	TRBV9
CASSEAEAGVNNEQFF	TGTGCCAGCAGTGAAGCGGAAGCGGGGGTTAACAATGAGCAGTTCTTC	TRBJ2-1	TRBD2	many	TRBV2
CASRRGGNQPQHF	TGTGCCAGCAGAAGGGGCGGCAATCAGCCCCAGCATTTT	TRBJ1-5	NA	many	TRBV6-1
CASSERTGGADTQYF	TGCGCCAGCAGTGAGAGGACAGGGGGGGCAGATACGCAGTATTTT	TRBJ2-3	TRBD1	few	TRBV10-1
CASSLRLGRPTGELFF	TGTGCCAGCAGTCTCCGCCTTGGCAGGCCCACCGGGGAGCTGTTTTTT	TRBJ2-2	NA	few	TRBV21-1
CASSPSPRGSDGYTF	TGTGCCAGCTCACCATCCCCGCGGGGGAGCGATGGCTACACCTTC	TRBJ1-2	NA	many	TRBV18
CSAPDPGLAADTQYF	TGCAGTGCTCCAGATCCGGGACTAGCCGCAGATACGCAGTATTTT	TRBJ2-3	TRBD2	NA	TRBV20-1
CSASYTRWPYNEQFF	TGCAGTGCCTCGTATACTAGGTGGCCCTACAATGAGCAGTTCTTC	TRBJ2-1	NA	NA	TRBV20-1
CATSDPRQGAVDTQYF	TGTGCCACCAGTGATCCTAGACAGGGGGCGGTAGATACGCAGTATTTT	TRBJ2-3	TRBD1	many	TRBV24-1
CASSPPPRPEAFF	TGTGCCAGCAGCCCGCCTCCGCGCCCCGAAGCTTTCTTT	TRBJ1-1	NA	NA	TRBV7-9
CASSLGTGKMFF	TGTGCCAGCAGTCTTGGGACAGGGAAGATGTTTTTT	TRBJ2-2	TRBD1	NA	TRBV12-3/TRBV12-4
CASSTGRYEQYF	TGTGCCAGCAGTACGGGCCGCTACGAGCAGTACTTC	TRBJ2-7	NA	NA	TRBV28
CASSLNSGAYNEQFF	TGTGCCAGCAGCTTAAATAGCGGAGCCTACAATGAGCAGTTCTTC	TRBJ2-1	NA	few	TRBV7-2
CASSGALGGIGTEAFF	TGTGCCAGCAGCGGGGCATTGGGGGGTATCGGCACTGAAGCTTTCTTT	TRBJ1-1	NA	many	TRBV9
CASSPHSSTYNF	TGTGCCAGCAGTCCGCATTCTTCCACATACAACTTC	TRBJ2-7	NA	few	TRBV6-2/TRBV6-3
CASSAGQGGTGELFF	TGCGCCAGCAGCGCCGGACAGGGAGGCACCGGGGAGCTGTTTTTT	TRBJ2-2	TRBD1	NA	TRBV5-1
CASSQGTSDYNEQFF	TGTGCCAGCAGCCAAGGGACTAGCGACTACAATGAGCAGTTCTTC	TRBJ2-1	TRBD2	NA	TRBV6-2/TRBV6-3
CAWRRGLTGYTF	TGTGCCTGGCGAAGGGGGCTTACGGGCTACACCTTC	TRBJ1-2	TRBD1	NA	TRBV30
CSARDRQETQYF	TGCAGTGCTCGGGACAGACAAGAGACCCAGTACTTC	TRBJ2-5	TRBD1	many	TRBV20-1
CASSEAWTGGNEQFF	TGTGCCAGCAGTGAAGCCTGGACAGGGGGGAATGAGCAGTTCTTC	TRBJ2-1	TRBD1	few	TRBV6-1
CSVGDTGELFF	TGCAGCGTTGGGGACACCGGGGAGCTGTTTTTT	TRBJ2-2	NA	many	TRBV29-1
CAISESTSGSYEQYF	TGTGCCATCAGTGAGAGCACTAGCGGGTCCTACGAGCAGTACTTC	TRBJ2-7	TRBD2	few	TRBV10-3
CSARGGNPYNEQFF	TGCAGTGCTAGAGGCGGGAACCCCTACAATGAGCAGTTCTTC	TRBJ2-1	NA	few	TRBV20-1
CASSQIWDGSRGETQYF	TGCGCCAGCAGCCAAATTTGGGACGGGAGTAGAGGAGAGACCCAGTACTTC	TRBJ2-5	NA	NA	TRBV4-1
CSARAPPQETQYF	TGCAGTGCTAGGGCCCCCCCCCAAGAGACCCAGTACTTC	TRBJ2-5	NA	NA	TRBV20-1
CASSWNRGSNYGYTF	TGCGCCAGCAGCTGGAACAGGGGTTCTAACTATGGCTACACCTTC	TRBJ1-2	TRBD1	few	TRBV5-1
CASSFLGTSPWDTQYF	TGTGCCAGCAGCTTCCTGGGGACTAGCCCTTGGGATACGCAGTATTTT	TRBJ2-3	TRBD2	few	TRBV7-2
CASSRTGLAGADRIF	TGTGCCAGCAGCCGAACGGGACTAGCGGGGGCCGACCGGATCTTC	TRBJ2-1	TRBD2	NA	TRBV14
CASRLAGGPSNEQFF	TGTGCCAGCCGCCTCGCGGGAGGGCCGAGCAATGAGCAGTTCTTC	TRBJ2-1	TRBD2	NA	TRBV6-2/TRBV6-3